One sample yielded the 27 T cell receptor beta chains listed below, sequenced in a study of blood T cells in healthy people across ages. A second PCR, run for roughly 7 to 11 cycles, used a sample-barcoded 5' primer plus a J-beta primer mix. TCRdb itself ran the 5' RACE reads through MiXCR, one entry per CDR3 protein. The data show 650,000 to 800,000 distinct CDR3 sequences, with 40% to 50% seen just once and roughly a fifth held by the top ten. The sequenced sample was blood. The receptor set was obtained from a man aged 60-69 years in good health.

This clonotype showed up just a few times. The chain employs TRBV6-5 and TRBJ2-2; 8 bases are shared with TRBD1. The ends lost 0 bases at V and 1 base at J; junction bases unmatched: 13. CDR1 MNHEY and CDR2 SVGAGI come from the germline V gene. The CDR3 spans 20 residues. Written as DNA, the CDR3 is TGTGCCAGCAGTTACTCGAGACTTCCAGGGGGCGCAAGGAACACCGGGGAGCTGTTTTTT. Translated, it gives CASSYSRLPGGARNTGELFF.

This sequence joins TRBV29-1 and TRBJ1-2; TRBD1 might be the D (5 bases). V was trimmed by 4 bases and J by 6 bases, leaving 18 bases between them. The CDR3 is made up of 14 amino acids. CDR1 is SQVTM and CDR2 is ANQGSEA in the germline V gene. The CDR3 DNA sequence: TGCAGCGTTGGGGTTGCCGGGGGTGTCGATGGCTACACCTTC. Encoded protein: CSVGVAGGVDGYTF.

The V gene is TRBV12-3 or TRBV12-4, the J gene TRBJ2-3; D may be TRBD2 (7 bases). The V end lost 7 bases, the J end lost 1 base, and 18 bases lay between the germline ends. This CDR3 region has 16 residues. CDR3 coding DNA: TGTGCCAGCATTAGGACTAACGGGGGGCGCACAGATACGCAGTATTTT. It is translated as CASIRTNGGRTDTQYF.

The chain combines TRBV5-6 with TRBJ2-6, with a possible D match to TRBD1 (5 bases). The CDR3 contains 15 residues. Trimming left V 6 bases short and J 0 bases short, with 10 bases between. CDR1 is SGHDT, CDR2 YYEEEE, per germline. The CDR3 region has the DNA TGTGCCAGCAATCGAGGACACTCTGGGGCCAACGTCCTGACTTTC. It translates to CASNRGHSGANVLTF.

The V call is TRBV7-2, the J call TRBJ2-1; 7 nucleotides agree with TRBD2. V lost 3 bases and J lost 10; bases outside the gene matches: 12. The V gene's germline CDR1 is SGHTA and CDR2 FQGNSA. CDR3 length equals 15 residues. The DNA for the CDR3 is TGTGCCAGCAGCTTCACCGGGACTACCTCCGGGGAGCAGTTCTTC. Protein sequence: CASSFTGTTSGEQFF.

The CDR3 loop is CASSYEGKYSYTF. The CDR3 coding sequence is TGTGCCAGCAGTTACGAAGGGAAGTATAGCTACACCTTC. The rearrangement uses TRBV6-6 and TRBJ1-2; no definite D call. The germline V gene has CDR1 MNHNY and CDR2 SVGAGI (reference sequence). The ends were cut back, 2 bases at V and 9 bases at J, with 13 bases in the middle. The CDR3 extends over 13 amino acids.

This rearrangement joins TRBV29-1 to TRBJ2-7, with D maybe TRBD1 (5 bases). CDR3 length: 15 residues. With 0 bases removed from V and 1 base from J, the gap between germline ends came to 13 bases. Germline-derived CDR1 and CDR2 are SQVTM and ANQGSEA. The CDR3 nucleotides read TGCAGCGTTGAAGACGAAGGGGATGGGTCCTACGAGCAGTACTTC. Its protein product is CSVEDEGDGSYEQYF.

The CDR3: CASSPGGATNTEAFF. The DNA for the CDR3 is TGTGCCAGCAGCCCCGGGGGGGCCACGAACACTGAAGCTTTCTTT. The J gene is TRBJ1-1, the V gene TRBV9; D may be TRBD1 (6 bases). Germline loops: CDR1 SGDLS, CDR2 YYNGEE. The CDR3 consists of 15 residues. V was clipped by 4 bases and J by 1 base, with 14 bases between them.

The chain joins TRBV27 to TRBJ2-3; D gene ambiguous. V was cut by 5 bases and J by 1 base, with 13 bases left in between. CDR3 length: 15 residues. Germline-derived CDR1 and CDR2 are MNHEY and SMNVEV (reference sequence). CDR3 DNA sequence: TGTGCCAGCAGTCCACGAGCGCTCCGCACAGATACGCAGTATTTT. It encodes CASSPRALRTDTQYF.

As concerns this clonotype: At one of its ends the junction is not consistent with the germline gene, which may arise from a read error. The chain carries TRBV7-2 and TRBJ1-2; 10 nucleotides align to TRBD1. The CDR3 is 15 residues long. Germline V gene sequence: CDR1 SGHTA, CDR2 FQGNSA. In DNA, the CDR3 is TGTGCCAGCAGCCCCCGGGACAGGGGTACCTATGGCCACACCTTC. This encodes CASSPRDRGTYGHTF.

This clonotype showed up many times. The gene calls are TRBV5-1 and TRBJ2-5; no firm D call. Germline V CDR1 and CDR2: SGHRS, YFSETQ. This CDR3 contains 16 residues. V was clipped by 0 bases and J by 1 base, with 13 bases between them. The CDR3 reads CASSLAGRRTQETQYF. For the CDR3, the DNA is TGCGCCAGCAGCTTGGCCGGGCGTAGAACCCAAGAGACCCAGTACTTC.

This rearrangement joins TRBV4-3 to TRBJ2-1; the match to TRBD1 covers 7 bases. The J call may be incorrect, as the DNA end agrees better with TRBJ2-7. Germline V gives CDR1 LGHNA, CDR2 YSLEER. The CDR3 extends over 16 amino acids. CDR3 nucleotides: TGCGCCAGCAGCCAAGATTTACCAGGGGGTAGCTACGAGCAGTACTTC. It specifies CASSQDLPGGSYEQYF.

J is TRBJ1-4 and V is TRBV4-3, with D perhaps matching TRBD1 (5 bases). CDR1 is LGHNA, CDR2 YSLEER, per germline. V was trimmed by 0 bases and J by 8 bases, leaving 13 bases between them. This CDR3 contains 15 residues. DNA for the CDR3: TGCGCCAGCAGCCAAGAGGGCAGGCCAGGGGAAAAACTGTTTTTT. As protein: CASSQEGRPGEKLFF.

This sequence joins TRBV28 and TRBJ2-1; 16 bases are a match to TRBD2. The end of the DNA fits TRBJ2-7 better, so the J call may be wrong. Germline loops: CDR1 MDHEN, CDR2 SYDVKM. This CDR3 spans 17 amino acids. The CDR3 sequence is CASSFPGLAGGYNEQYF. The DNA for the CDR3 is TGTGCCAGCAGCTTCCCGGGACTAGCGGGGGGGTACAATGAGCAGTACTTC.

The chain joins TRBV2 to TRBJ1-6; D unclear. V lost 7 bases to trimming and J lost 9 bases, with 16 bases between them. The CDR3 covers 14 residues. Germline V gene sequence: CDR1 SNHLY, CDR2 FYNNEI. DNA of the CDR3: TGTGCCAGCATTGTGAGGACGGGCGGTTCACCCCTCCACTTT. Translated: CASIVRTGGSPLHF.

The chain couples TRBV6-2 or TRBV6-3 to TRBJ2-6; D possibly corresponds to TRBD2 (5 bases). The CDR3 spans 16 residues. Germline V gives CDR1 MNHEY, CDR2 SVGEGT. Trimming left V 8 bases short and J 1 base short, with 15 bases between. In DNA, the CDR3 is TGTGCCAGCTCCCCGGGGATGAGATCTGGGGCCAACGTCCTGACTTTC. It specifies CASSPGMRSGANVLTF.

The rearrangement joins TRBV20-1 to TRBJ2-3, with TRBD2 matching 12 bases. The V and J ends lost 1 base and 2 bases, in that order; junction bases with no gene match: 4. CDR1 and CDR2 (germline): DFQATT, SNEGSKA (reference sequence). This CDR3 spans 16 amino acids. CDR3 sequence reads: CSARGGTSGFTDTQYF. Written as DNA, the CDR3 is TGCAGTGCTAGAGGAGGGACTAGCGGGTTCACAGATACGCAGTATTTT.

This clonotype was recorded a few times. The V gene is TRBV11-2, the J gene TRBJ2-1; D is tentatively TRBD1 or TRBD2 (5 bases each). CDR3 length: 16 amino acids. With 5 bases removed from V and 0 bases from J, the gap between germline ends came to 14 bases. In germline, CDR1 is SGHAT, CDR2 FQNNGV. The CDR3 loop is CASSRGRDLSYNEQFF. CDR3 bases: TGTGCCAGCAGCAGAGGACGGGACCTCTCCTACAATGAGCAGTTCTTC.

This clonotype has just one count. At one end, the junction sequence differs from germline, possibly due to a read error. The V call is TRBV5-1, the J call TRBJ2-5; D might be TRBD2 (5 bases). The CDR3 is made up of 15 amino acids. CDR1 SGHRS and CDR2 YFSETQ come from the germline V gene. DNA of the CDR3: TGCGCCAGCAGCTCTTCAGCGGCGACACAAGAGGCCCAGTACTTC. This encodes CASSSSAATQEAQYF.

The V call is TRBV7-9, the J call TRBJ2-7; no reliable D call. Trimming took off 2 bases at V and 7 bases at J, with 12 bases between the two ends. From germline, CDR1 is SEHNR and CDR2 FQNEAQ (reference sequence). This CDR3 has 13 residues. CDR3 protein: CASSLNPGSEQYF. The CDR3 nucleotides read TGTGCCAGCAGCTTAAACCCGGGTTCGGAGCAGTACTTC.

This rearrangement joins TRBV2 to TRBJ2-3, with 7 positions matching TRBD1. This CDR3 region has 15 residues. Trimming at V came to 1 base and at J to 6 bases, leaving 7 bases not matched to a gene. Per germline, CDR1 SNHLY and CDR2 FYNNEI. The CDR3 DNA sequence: TGTGCCAGCAGTGAAGGTGGACAGGAGAAGGATACGCAGTATTTT. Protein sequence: CASSEGGQEKDTQYF.

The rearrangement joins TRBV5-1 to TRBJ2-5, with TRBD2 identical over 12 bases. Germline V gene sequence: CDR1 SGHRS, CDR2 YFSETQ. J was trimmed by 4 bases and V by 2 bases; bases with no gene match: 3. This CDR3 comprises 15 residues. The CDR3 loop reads CASSFSLAGGETQYF. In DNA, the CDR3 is TGCGCCAGCAGCTTTTCACTAGCGGGGGGAGAGACCCAGTACTTC.

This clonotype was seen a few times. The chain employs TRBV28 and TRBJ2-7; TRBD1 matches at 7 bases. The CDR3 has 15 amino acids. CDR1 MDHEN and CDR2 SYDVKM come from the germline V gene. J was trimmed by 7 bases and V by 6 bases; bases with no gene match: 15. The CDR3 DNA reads TGTGCCAGCAGCCAAGGGGGCCCCTACCTCGGGGAGCAGTACTTC. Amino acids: CASSQGGPYLGEQYF.

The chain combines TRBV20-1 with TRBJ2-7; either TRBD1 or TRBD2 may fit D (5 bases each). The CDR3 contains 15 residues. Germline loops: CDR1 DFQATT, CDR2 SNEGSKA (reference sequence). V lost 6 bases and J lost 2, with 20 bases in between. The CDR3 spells CSAWDPGRRTYEQYF. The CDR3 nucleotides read TGCAGTGCGTGGGACCCGGGACGCAGAACCTACGAGCAGTACTTC.

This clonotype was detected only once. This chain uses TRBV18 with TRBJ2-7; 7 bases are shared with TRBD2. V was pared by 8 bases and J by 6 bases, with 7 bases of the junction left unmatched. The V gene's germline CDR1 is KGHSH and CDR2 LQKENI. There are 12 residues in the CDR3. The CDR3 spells CASRSGGSEQYF. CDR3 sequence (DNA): TGTGCCAGCCGGTCGGGCGGGAGCGAGCAGTACTTC. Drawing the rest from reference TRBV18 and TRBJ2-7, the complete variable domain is NAGVMQNPRHLVRRRGQEARLRCSPMKGHSHVYWYRQLPEEGLKFMVYLQKENIIDESGMPKERFSAEFPKEGPSILRIQQVVRGDSAAYFCASRSGGSEQYFGPGTRLTVT.

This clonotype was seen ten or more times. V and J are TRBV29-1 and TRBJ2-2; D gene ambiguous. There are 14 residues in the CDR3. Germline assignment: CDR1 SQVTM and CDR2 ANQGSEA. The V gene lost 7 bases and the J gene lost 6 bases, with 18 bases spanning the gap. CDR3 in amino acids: CSGRESGHSGELFF. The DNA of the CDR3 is TGCAGCGGCCGAGAGTCGGGTCATTCCGGGGAGCTGTTTTTT.

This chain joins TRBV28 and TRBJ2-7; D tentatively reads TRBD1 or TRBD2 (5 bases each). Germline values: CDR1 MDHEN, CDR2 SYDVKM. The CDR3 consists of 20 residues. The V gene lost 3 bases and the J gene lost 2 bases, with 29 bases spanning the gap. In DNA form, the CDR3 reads TGTGCCAGCAGTTTTAATGCTAGGGGAAGGTCGGGACCCTTAACCTACGAGCAGTACTTC. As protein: CASSFNARGRSGPLTYEQYF.